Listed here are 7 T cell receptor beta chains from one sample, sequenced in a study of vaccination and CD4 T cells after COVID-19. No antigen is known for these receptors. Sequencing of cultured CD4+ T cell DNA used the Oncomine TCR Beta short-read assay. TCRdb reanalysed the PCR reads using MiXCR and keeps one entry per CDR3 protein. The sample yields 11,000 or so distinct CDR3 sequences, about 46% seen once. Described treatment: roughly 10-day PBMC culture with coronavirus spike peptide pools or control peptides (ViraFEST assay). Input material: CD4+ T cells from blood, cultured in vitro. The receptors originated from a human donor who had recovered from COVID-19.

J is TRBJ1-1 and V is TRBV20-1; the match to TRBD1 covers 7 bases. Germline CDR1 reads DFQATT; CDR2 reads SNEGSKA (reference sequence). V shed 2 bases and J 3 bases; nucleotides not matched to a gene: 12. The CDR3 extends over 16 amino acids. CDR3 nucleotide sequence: TGCAGTGCTAGACCCGCAGACAGGGAAATGCACACTGAAGCTTTCTTT. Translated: CSARPADREMHTEAFF.

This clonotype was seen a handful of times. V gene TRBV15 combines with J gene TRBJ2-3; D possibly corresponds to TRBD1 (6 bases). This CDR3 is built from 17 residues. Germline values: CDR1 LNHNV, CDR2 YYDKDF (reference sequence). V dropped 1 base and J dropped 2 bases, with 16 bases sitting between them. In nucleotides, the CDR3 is TGTGCCACCAGCAGAGGAATCCGGGACACTAACACAGATACGCAGTATTTT. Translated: CATSRGIRDTNTDTQYF.

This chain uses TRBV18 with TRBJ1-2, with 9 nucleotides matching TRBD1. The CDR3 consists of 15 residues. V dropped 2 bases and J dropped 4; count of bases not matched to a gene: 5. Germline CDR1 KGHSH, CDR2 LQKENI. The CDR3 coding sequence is TGTGCCAGCTCACCATCGGGACAGGGAAGCTATGGCTACACCTTC. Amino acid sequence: CASSPSGQGSYGYTF.

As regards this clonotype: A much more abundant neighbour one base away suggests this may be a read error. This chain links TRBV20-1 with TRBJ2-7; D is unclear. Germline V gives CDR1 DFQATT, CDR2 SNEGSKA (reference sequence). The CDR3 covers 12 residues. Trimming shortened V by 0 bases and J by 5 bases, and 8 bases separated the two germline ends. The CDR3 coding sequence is TGCAGTGCTAGAGATCCTCAGCACGAGCAGTACTTC. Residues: CSARDPQHEQYF.

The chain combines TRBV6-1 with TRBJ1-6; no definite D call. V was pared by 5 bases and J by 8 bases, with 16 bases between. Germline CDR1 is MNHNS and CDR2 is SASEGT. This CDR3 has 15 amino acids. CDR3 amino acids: CASSRQRGNDSPLHF. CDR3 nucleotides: TGTGCCAGCAGTCGCCAGCGGGGAAACGATTCACCCCTCCACTTT.

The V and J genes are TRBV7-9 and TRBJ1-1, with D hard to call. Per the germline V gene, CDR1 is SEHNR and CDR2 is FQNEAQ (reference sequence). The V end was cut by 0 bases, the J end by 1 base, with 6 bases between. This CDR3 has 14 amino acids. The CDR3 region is CASSLASRNTEAFF. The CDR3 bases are TGTGCCAGCAGCTTAGCGAGTAGGAACACTGAAGCTTTCTTT.

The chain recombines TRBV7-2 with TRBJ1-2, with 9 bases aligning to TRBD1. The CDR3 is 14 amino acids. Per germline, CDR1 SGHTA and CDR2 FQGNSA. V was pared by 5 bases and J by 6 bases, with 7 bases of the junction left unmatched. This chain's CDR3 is CASSVKQGANGYTF. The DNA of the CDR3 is TGTGCCAGCAGCGTTAAACAGGGGGCCAATGGCTACACCTTC.